The clone carrying this TCR beta chain came up a few times. Assay: immunoSEQ multiplex PCR; the TCRdb copy retains only in-frame clones and omits some. The sample lists about 450,000 clones; about four fifths were seen once. These data are taken from a study of shared clonotypes between healthy human individuals. This CDR3 comprises 14 residues. The V segment lost 2 bases and the J segment 6 bases; nucleotides outside the gene matches: 1. Germline V CDR1 and CDR2: WSHSY, SAAADI. Sample: PBMCs. The V and J genes are TRBV10-2 and TRBJ2-4; TRBD1 aligns across 10 bases. The TCR was taken from a woman aged 40 to 50 in good health. Some clones in this sample may be carry-over from other donors' samples. The DNA for the CDR3 is TGCGCCAGCAGTGAGGACAGGGGGCTAAACATTCAGTACTTC. Residues: CASSEDRGLNIQYF.